This TCR beta chain was recovered during a study of shared clonotypes between healthy human individuals. Study-wide background: The donor pool was made up of a couple of women and three men aged 18 to 49.

Data came from immunoSEQ multiplex PCR; TCRdb stores just in-frame clones and leaves some out. This table has 2 million to 2.5 million clones, under 95% appearing once. V was pared by 4 bases and J by 9 bases, with 13 bases between. This CDR3 contains 13 residues. The germline gives CDR1 SGHVS, CDR2 FNYEAQ. The receptor's source is a man between 18 and 29 years old in good health. Some clones in this sample may be carry-over from other donors' samples. Sequenced: naive CD4+ T cells from PBMCs. Subset here: CD45RA+ positively selected. The chain employs TRBV7-6 and TRBJ2-1; weak D call: TRBD2 (6 bases). CDR3 DNA sequence: TGTGCCAGCAGCTCCCCGGGGGAGGTTGAGCAGTTCTTC. Protein sequence: CASSSPGEVEQFF. The complete variable domain, with remaining parts taken from reference TRBV7-6 and TRBJ2-1, reads GAGVSQSPRYKVTKRGQDVALRCDPISGHVSLYWYRQALGQGPEFLTYFNYEAQQDKSGLPNDRFSAERPEGSISTLTIQRTEQRDSAMYRCASSSPGEVEQFFGPGTRLTVL.